Listed below are T cell receptor beta chains from one sample, sequenced in a study of blood T cell repertoires in COVID-19. The table came from immunoSEQ multiplex PCR; TCRdb's copy has only in-frame clones and leaves some out. The data hold 180,000 or so clones, with approximately 85% observed a single time. The sequenced sample was PBMCs or T cells enriched from blood (not recorded which). The receptors stem from a man aged 40-49 years who had recovered from COVID-19. CDR3s include the opening cysteine and the closing phenylalanine or tryptophan. D genes are given only for firm matches. Clone size is given for some rows only: seen once, a few or many times, or a class if the clone is expanded.

size	V	D	J	DNA	CDR3
NA	TRBV28	NA	TRBJ1-2	TGTGCCAGCAGTCGGTACAGGGCGGATGGCTACACCTTC	CASSRYRADGYTF
NA	TRBV5-5	NA	TRBJ1-1	TGTGCCAGCAGCTTGGCAGAGGGGAACACTGAAGCTTTCTTT	CASSLAEGNTEAFF
NA	TRBV2	NA	TRBJ1-5	TGTGCCAGCAGTGTAATCAGGGGAACAGGGTTAGATAGCAATCAGCCCCAGCATTTT	CASSVIRGTGLDSNQPQHF
once	TRBV5-4	NA	TRBJ2-7	TGTGCCAGCAGCTTGGGGCTAGCTGCCGAGCAGTACTTC	CASSLGLAAEQYF
NA	TRBV6-5	NA	TRBJ1-5	TGTGCCAGCAGTTACTCCTCGCGGGTGGCCGATCAGCCCCAGCATTTT	CASSYSSRVADQPQHF
NA	TRBV10-2	NA	TRBJ1-1	TGCGCCAGCAGTGAATCCGCGGTCTTTGAAGCTTTCTTT	CASSESAVFEAFF
NA	TRBV2	NA	TRBJ1-2	TGTGCCAGCAGTCTGTCAGGGGGCTACACCTTC	CASSLSGGYTF
few	TRBV21-1	NA	TRBJ1-6	TGTGCCACCCCTCTCATTGGGGACAGGAGATATAATTCACCCCTCCACTTT	CATPLIGDRRYNSPLHF
NA	TRBV28	TRBD1	TRBJ1-2	TGTGCCAGCAGTTTACTGGGACAGGGAAGTAGTGGCTACACCTTC	CASSLLGQGSSGYTF
NA	TRBV5-1	TRBD1	TRBJ2-2	TGCGCCAGCAGCCTTGACAGGGTGAACACCGGGGAGCTGTTTTTT	CASSLDRVNTGELFF
NA	TRBV25-1	NA	TRBJ1-6	TGTGCCAGCAGTGAATCGAGCGTTTTGTGGTCACCCCTCCACTTT	CASSESSVLWSPLHF
NA	TRBV5-1	NA	TRBJ1-2	TGCGCCAGCGGGGAGGGGAGCTATGGCTACACCTTC	CASGEGSYGYTF
NA	TRBV4-2	NA	TRBJ2-2	TGTGCCAGCAGCCCCTCTCCGGGGGGCCACACCGGGGAGCTGTTTTTT	CASSPSPGGHTGELFF
once	TRBV27	NA	TRBJ2-1	TGTGCCAGCAGTCCCACCCCAGGGTGGTACGGTGAGCAGTTCTTC	CASSPTPGWYGEQFF
NA	TRBV5-3	TRBD2	TRBJ2-2	TGTGCCAGAAGCTTGGGGCTAGCGGGAGGTACCGGGGAGCTGTTTTTT	CARSLGLAGGTGELFF
NA	TRBV29-1	TRBD1	TRBJ2-2	TGCAGCGTCACAGGGGAGAACACCGGGGAGCTGTTTTTT	CSVTGENTGELFF
NA	TRBV6-1	NA	TRBJ1-5	TGTGCCAGCAGTGAAGCGGGCAGATCCGGCAATCAGCCCCAGCATTTT	CASSEAGRSGNQPQHF
NA	TRBV6-5	TRBD1	TRBJ1-4	TGTGCCAGCAGTACATCCGGGACAGCTAATGAAAAACTGTTTTTT	CASSTSGTANEKLFF
NA	TRBV2	TRBD2	TRBJ2-1	TGTGCCAGCACAAGCGGGGGGGCCCTTATCAATGAGCAGTTCTTC	CASTSGGALINEQFF
NA	TRBV19	TRBD1	TRBJ2-2	TGTGCCAGTAATTACATCGACAGGGCCCACACCGGGGAGCTGTTTTTT	CASNYIDRAHTGELFF
NA	TRBV27	TRBD1	TRBJ2-3	TGTGCCAGCAGTACTACAATCCCGGGACAGGGGGCGCTTACAGATACGCAGTATTTT	CASSTTIPGQGALTDTQYF
NA	TRBV12-3/TRBV12-4	TRBD1	TRBJ2-1	TGTGCCAGCAGTGACAGGGTAGGCAATGAGCAGTTCTTC	CASSDRVGNEQFF
NA	TRBV3-1/TRBV3-2	NA	TRBJ2-7	TGTGCCAGCAGCCAAGGGGAGCCCTACGAGCAGTACTTC	CASSQGEPYEQYF
NA	TRBV12-3/TRBV12-4	TRBD1	TRBJ1-2	TGTGCCAGCAGGGGGACAGGGGCCTATGGCTACACCTTC	CASRGTGAYGYTF
NA	TRBV7-9	TRBD1	TRBJ1-1	TGTGCCAGCAGCCCGGAAGGACAGGGAGGTACTGAAGCTTTCTTT	CASSPEGQGGTEAFF
NA	TRBV4-1	NA	TRBJ1-4	TGCGCCAGCAGCTTGGACCGGCCTGGGGGGGAAAAACTGTTTTTT	CASSLDRPGGEKLFF
NA	TRBV6-5	TRBD1	TRBJ2-7	TGTGCCAGCAGCGGCACAGGGGGCGAGCAGTACTTC	CASSGTGGEQYF
NA	TRBV6-4	NA	TRBJ1-1	TGTGCCAGCAGTGTTGAAGCAGGGGTGAAAACTGAAGCTTTCTTT	CASSVEAGVKTEAFF
NA	TRBV7-9	TRBD1	TRBJ1-2	TGTGCCAGCATCAGACCACAGGGGTATGGCTACACCTTC	CASIRPQGYGYTF
NA	TRBV27	TRBD2	TRBJ2-7	TGTGCCAGCAGTCGGACTAGCGGGACGGGTGAGCAGTACTTC	CASSRTSGTGEQYF
few	TRBV29-1	NA	TRBJ2-3	TGCAGCGTTGAGTGGGGGCAATTCGATACGCAGTATTTT	CSVEWGQFDTQYF
NA	TRBV7-3	NA	TRBJ2-1	TGTGCCAGCAGCTTATTGGTGCAGGGCTACAGCACATCCTACAATGAGCAGTTCTTC	CASSLLVQGYSTSYNEQFF
NA	TRBV27	TRBD1	TRBJ1-5	TGTGCCAGCAGTCAGGGGGTAGGAAATCAGCCCCAGCATTTT	CASSQGVGNQPQHF
NA	TRBV6-5	TRBD1	TRBJ1-1	TGTGCCAGCATTCCGGGACAGGGCACTGAAGCTTTCTTT	CASIPGQGTEAFF
NA	TRBV28	TRBD2	TRBJ2-3	TGTGCCAGCAAATCAGCGGGACTCACAGATACGCAGTATTTT	CASKSAGLTDTQYF
NA	TRBV28	NA	TRBJ2-2	TGTGCCAGCAGTCCCCTGTCCGGGGAGCTGTTTTTT	CASSPLSGELFF